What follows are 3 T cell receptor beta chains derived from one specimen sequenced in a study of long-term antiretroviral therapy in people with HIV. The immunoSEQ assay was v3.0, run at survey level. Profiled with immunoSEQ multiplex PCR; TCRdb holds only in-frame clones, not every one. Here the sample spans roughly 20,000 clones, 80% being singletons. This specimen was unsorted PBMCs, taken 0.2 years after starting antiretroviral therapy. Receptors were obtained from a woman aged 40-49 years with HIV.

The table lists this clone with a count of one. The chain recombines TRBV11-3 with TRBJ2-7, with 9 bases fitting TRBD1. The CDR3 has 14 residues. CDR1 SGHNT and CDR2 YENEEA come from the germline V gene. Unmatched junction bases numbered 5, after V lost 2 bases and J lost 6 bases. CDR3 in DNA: TGTGCCAGCAGCTTACGGGACAGGGAATTCGAGCAGTACTTC. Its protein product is CASSLRDREFEQYF.

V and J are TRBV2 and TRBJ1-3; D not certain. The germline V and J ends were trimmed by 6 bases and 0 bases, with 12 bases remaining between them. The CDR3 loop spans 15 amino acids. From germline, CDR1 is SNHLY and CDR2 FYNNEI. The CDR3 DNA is TGTGCCAGCAGGAAGGACTCAACCTCTGGAAACACCATATATTTT. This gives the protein CASRKDSTSGNTIYF. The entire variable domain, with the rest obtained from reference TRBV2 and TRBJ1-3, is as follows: EPEVTQTPSHQVTQMGQEVILRCVPISNHLYFYWYRQILGQKVEFLVSFYNNEISEKSEIFDDQFSVERPDGSNFTLKIRSTKLEDSAMYFCASRKDSTSGNTIYFGEGSWLTVV.

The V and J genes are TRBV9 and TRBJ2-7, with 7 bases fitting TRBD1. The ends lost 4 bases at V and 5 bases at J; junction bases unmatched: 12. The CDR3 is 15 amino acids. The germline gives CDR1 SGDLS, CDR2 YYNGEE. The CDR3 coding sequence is TGTGCCAGCAGCCTATCGACAGGGAGTCAGGACGAGCAGTACTTC. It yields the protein CASSLSTGSQDEQYF.